This T cell receptor (beta chain) derives from a study of CD8 T cells in ankylosing spondylitis. TCRdb itself ran the 5' RACE reads through MiXCR, one entry per CDR3 protein. Of 150,000 or so distinct CDR3 sequences listed, 8.5% to 10% were seen once; the top ten hold approximately 15%. This clonotype occurred many times. The antigen remains unidentified. The CDR3 runs 13 residues. The germline V and J ends were trimmed by 0 bases and 5 bases, with 7 bases remaining between them. Whole-study findings and limits: The disease-linked clones had a CD8+ phenotype and low blood frequencies. Ankylosing spondylitis blood seemed to carry a telltale TCR beta motif made of several highly homologous variants.

Sequencing was done on a sample of blood, either unsorted or a sorted T cell fraction (not recorded which). The chain carries TRBV12-3 or TRBV12-4 and TRBJ2-5; unclear D gene. This receptor was taken from a female donor with ankylosing spondylitis or in good health (not recorded which). This chain's CDR3 is CASSLAGSETQYF. CDR3 bases: TGTGCCAGCAGTTTAGCGGGCAGCGAGACCCAGTACTTC.